Shown below are 7 T cell receptor beta chains from a single sample sequenced in a study of T cell repertoires in cytomegalovirus infection. TCRdb re-analysed the reads in MiXCR, keeping a single row per CDR3 protein. The sample records about 740,000 distinct CDR3 sequences, about a third being singletons. The sequenced material came from PBMCs. The receptors originated from a human donor in good health (CMV status not recorded). Some clones in this sample may be carry-over from other donors' samples.

In regard to this clonotype: In this CDR3 the conserved last residue, phenylalanine or tryptophan, is missing, so a read error is likely. It is unclear where the CDR3 begins or ends on the DNA, so no DNA is shown, and the CDR3 is as TCRdb lists it. The chain uses TRBV6-8 and TRBJ1-1; whether TRBD1, the table's D call, matches the DNA was not checked. The CDR3 comprises 12 residues, both ends counted. CDR1 MNHGY and CDR2 SAAAGT come from the germline V gene. CDR3 loop: CASSRQGVEDFL.

This clonotype was counted a few times. The chain combines TRBV7-9 with TRBJ2-1; 14 bases map to TRBD2. This CDR3 has 18 amino acids. Germline loops: CDR1 SEHNR, CDR2 FQNEAQ (reference sequence). J was trimmed by 3 bases and V by 5 bases; bases with no gene match: 9. The CDR3 DNA reads as TGTGCCAGCAGCACGGGACTAGCGGGAGCCTTGGGCTACAATGAGCAGTTCTTC. This sequence encodes CASSTGLAGALGYNEQFF.

This clonotype came up a few times. This chain uses TRBV7-6 with TRBJ2-1; maybe TRBD1 (6 bases). V lost 3 bases and J lost 2, with 11 bases in between. Germline loops: CDR1 SGHVS, CDR2 FNYEAQ. This CDR3 has 15 amino acids. The CDR3 DNA reads TGTGCCAGCAGCTTCAGCGGACAGACCTACAATGAGCAGTTCTTC. Translating it yields CASSFSGQTYNEQFF.

This clonotype was detected a few times. The V and J genes are TRBV7-2 and TRBJ1-4; 8 bases are shared with TRBD1. The CDR3 is 15 amino acids. Looked up from germline, CDR1 is SGHTA and CDR2 is FQGNSA. The trim removed 2 bases at V and 8 bases at J, leaving 7 bases unmatched. The CDR3, as DNA: TGTGCCAGCAGCTTACGGACAGGGTTGGAAGAAAAACTGTTTTTT. This encodes CASSLRTGLEEKLFF.

In this sample, this clonotype turned up a few times. The chain uses TRBV11-2 and TRBJ2-2; D not resolved. The CDR3 spans 16 residues. CDR1 is SGHAT, CDR2 FQNNGV, per germline. The ends were cut back, 7 bases at V and 0 bases at J, with 15 bases in the middle. Here the CDR3 reads CASILEHTSNTGELFF. In DNA, the CDR3 is TGTGCCAGCATCCTCGAGCATACTTCGAACACCGGGGAGCTGTTTTTT.

This clonotype showed up just once. This rearrangement joins TRBV6-8 to TRBJ2-7, with 7 bases fitting TRBD1. V lost 0 bases to trimming and J lost 2 bases; unmatched junction nucleotides: 13. Per the germline V gene, CDR1 is MNHGY and CDR2 is SAAAGT. This CDR3 is 18 amino acids long. DNA of the CDR3: TGTGCCAGCAGTTACTCACAGGGGATAAGCGGTTACGCCTACGAGCAGTACTTC. The encoded protein is CASSYSQGISGYAYEQYF.

The sample holds a few counts of this clonotype. The V gene is TRBV20-1, the J gene TRBJ2-1, with TRBD2 matching over 14 bases. The CDR3 extends over 14 amino acids. The J segment lost 10 bases and the V segment lost 4 bases, leaving 6 bases of the junction unmatched. In germline, CDR1 is DFQATT, CDR2 SNEGSKA (reference sequence). In DNA form, the CDR3 reads TGCAGTGCTACTCCGGGACTAGCGGGAGTCGAGCAGTTCTTC. The encoded protein is CSATPGLAGVEQFF.